This TCR beta chain was found in a study of T-cell memory formation after mild COVID-19 (dated by TCRdb to about 2021). In terms of the full investigation: TCR sequence clusters from the two donors were largely donor specific. The cohort was made up of two young adult volunteers, one female and one male, who were previously healthy. Longitudinal TCRalpha and TCRbeta repertoire sequencing tracked T-cell clones expanding and contracting after mild COVID-19 in a couple of donors.

This clonotype turned up a few times. Its antigen is currently not known. Within one base of it there is no much larger clone, and no base qualities were kept. Beyond this particular receptor, the publication reports: The study covered only two mild cases, and larger cohorts including severe cases with pre-infection samples were considered necessary. The second-wave clones that peaked on day 37 were not confirmed to be SARS-CoV-2 specific. Contracting CD4+ clones turned up mainly in the CM and EM memory subsets, whereas EMRA was where CD8+ clones were enriched. Some responding clones were detected in pre-infection memory, suggesting pre-existing cross-reactive memory T cells joined the SARS-CoV-2 response. Clones contracting from day 15 to 85 had balanced CD4/CD8 phenotypes, while a second wave expanding from day 15 to 37 was biased towards CD4+.

These reads were obtained on an Illumina NovaSeq 6000. Using 5'RACE with constant-segment primers, TCRalpha and TCRbeta cDNA libraries were constructed, with sample barcodes and unique molecular identifiers added in the process. Trizol reagent was used to extract RNA from every sample. Amplification of the libraries took two PCR steps, and the second step added a second sample barcode plus Illumina TruSeq adapters. The libraries were sequenced on an Illumina NovaSeq using 2 x 150 bp paired-end reads. Regarding the original processing steps: Reads were demultiplexed and collapsed into UMI-guided consensus sequences with migec v1.2.7. Using mixcr v2.1.11, the UMI consensuses were aligned to TRA and TRB V and J templates and assembled into clonotypes. A clonotype was counted as expanded or contracted only when both edgeR and NoisET called the clonotype significant, with the noise models trained on biological replicates. For edgeR calls, the cutoffs were a false discovery rate-adjusted p below 0.01 and a log2 fold-change threshold of 1. PCA with hierarchical clustering of max-normalized trajectories of the 1000 most abundant clonotypes was used as exploratory dynamics analysis. Separately sequenced CD4+ and CD8+ repertoires were used to assign the CD4 or CD8 phenotype of responding clones. TCRdb took the public reads, trimmed them with fastp at Q25, ran MiXCR for clone calling and kept in-frame beta chains. Every entry covers one CDR3 protein and lists the most common genes and DNA from its rows. TCRdb's processing, not the authors' own work, is the source of the V and J calls. The sample table lists some 120,000 distinct CDR3 sequences, over 15% of them with a count of one. Of the sample, roughly 5.3% is held by the ten largest clones.

PBMCs were isolated by Ficoll-Paque density gradient centrifugation. The germline V gene encodes CDR1 DFQATT and CDR2 SNEGSKA (reference sequence). The CDR3 runs 13 amino acids, cysteine and phenylalanine included. The read is trimmed to its CDR3 DNA, 39 bases read in frame from base 1. Trimming costs V 6 bases and J 7 bases, and their ends lie 18 bases apart. This sequence originates from a man between 18 and 35 years old who had mild COVID-19 (a few samples of this study predate the infection). The sample titles of this study are shuffled in the database, so cell type and time point are left out; the donor was told from shared clones. The chain employs TRBV20-1 and TRBJ2-5; D gene: possibly TRBD2, on 6 matching bases. The sequenced material came from PBMCs or a T cell subset sorted from them (not recorded which). CDR3 region: CSAPARARGTQYF. At the DNA level, the sequence is TGCAGTGCGCCGGCCCGGGCGCGGGGGACCCAGTACTTC.